These 28 T cell receptor beta chains originate from one sample sequenced in a study of cytomegalovirus exposure and HLA in healthy donors. Researchers ran the PCR with 60 Vbeta and 13 Jbeta primers. Here immunoSEQ multiplex PCR was the method, and the copy in TCRdb shows in-frame clones only, minus some. The sample shows about 160,000 clones, around 69% of them seen only once. Sample: PBMCs. The receptors derive from a woman between 25 and 40 years old in good health and CMV-seronegative.

This clone is a singleton in its sample. V and J are TRBV19 and TRBJ2-1; 8 bases map to TRBD1. Trimming removed 6 bases from V and 1 base from J; junction bases left unmatched: 5. CDR3 length equals 15 residues. Germline V gene lookup returns CDR1 LNHDA and CDR2 SQIVND (reference sequence). CDR3 amino acids: CASRTGQGSYNEQFF. The CDR3 bases are TGTGCCAGTAGGACCGGACAGGGATCCTACAATGAGCAGTTCTTC.

The chain combines TRBV6-6 with TRBJ2-7, with D possibly being TRBD2 (6 bases). Trimming removed 6 bases from V and 0 bases from J, with 18 bases in between. CDR3 length equals 16 residues. Germline CDR1 MNHNY, CDR2 SVGAGI (reference sequence). CDR3 loop: CASSLLAAGSSYEQYF. Written as DNA, the CDR3 is TGTGCCAGCAGCCTCCTGGCGGCGGGGAGCTCCTACGAGCAGTACTTC.

The J gene is TRBJ2-5, the V gene TRBV7-9, with D maybe TRBD1 (6 bases). The ends were cut back, 5 bases at V and 5 bases at J, with 9 bases in the middle. The CDR3 extends over 12 amino acids. Per germline, CDR1 SEHNR and CDR2 FQNEAQ (reference sequence). The CDR3: CASSRTVETQYF. The CDR3 bases are TGTGCCAGCAGCCGGACAGTGGAGACCCAGTACTTC.

The CDR3 DNA sequence: TGTGCCAGCAGGCCTGGACTAGCAGAACAAGAGACCCAGTACTTC. This translates into CASRPGLAEQETQYF. The chain has TRBV7-8 and TRBJ2-5; TRBD2 agrees at 8 bases. V trimming: 6 bases; J trimming: 2 bases; junction bases outside the gene matches: 8. The CDR3 loop spans 15 amino acids. Germline V gives CDR1 SGHVS, CDR2 FQNEAQ. The full variable domain, with the rest looked up from reference TRBV7-8 and TRBJ2-5, is GAGVSQSPRYKVAKRGQDVALRCDPISGHVSLFWYQQALGQGPEFLTYFQNEAQLDKSGLPSDRFFAERPEGSVSTLKIQRTQQEDSAVYLCASRPGLAEQETQYFGPGTRLLVL.

The J gene is TRBJ2-5, the V gene TRBV4-3, with 11 bases matching TRBD2. CDR3 length: 17 amino acids. Germline V gene sequence: CDR1 LGHNA, CDR2 YSLEER. V was clipped by 1 base and J by 4 bases; unmatched bases: 8. CDR3 protein: CASSQVASGGLGETQYF. CDR3 DNA: TGCGCCAGCAGCCAAGTGGCTAGCGGGGGGTTAGGAGAGACCCAGTACTTC.

This clone was detected only once. The chain links TRBV28 to TRBJ2-1; 11 nucleotides agree with TRBD2. V lost 4 bases to trimming and J lost 0 bases; unmatched junction nucleotides: 11. This CDR3 has 19 residues. Germline-derived CDR1 and CDR2 are MDHEN and SYDVKM. Here the CDR3 DNA reads TGTGCCAGCAGTTCAACTAGCGGGGGTCCCCTCAGCTCCTACAATGAGCAGTTCTTC. Residues: CASSSTSGGPLSSYNEQFF.

The gene calls are TRBV2 and TRBJ1-1; D unresolved. Trimming removed 3 bases at V and 5 bases at J, with 10 bases between. From germline, CDR1 is SNHLY and CDR2 FYNNEI. This CDR3 has 13 residues. The CDR3 coding sequence is TGTGCCAGCAGTGAGGTTCTCCGGACTGAAGCTTTCTTT. Its protein product is CASSEVLRTEAFF.

The chain joins TRBV20-1 to TRBJ1-1; D not certain. Germline loops: CDR1 DFQATT, CDR2 SNEGSKA (reference sequence). The length of the CDR3 is 11 residues. Here the CDR3 DNA reads TGCAGCAAGGGAGAGAACACTGAAGCTTTCTTT. As protein: CSKGENTEAFF.

V gene TRBV2 combines with J gene TRBJ2-3, with D possibly matching TRBD2 (7 bases). The CDR3 is made up of 15 amino acids. V gave up 4 bases and J gave up 6 bases, with 17 bases separating them. CDR1 is SNHLY, CDR2 FYNNEI, per germline. CDR3: CASSAPGGRGDTQYF. In nucleotides, the CDR3 is TGTGCCAGCAGTGCCCCGGGGGGTAGGGGGGATACGCAGTATTTT.

The rearrangement links TRBV28 to TRBJ1-2; 12 bases agree with TRBD1. The CDR3 runs to 16 residues. The V segment lost 5 bases and the J segment 8 bases; nucleotides outside the gene matches: 12. CDR1 and CDR2 (germline): MDHEN, SYDVKM. CDR3 residues: CASSPPGQGASRGYTF. CDR3 DNA: TGTGCCAGCAGTCCCCCGGGACAGGGGGCTTCCCGGGGCTACACCTTC.

The J gene is TRBJ1-4, the V gene TRBV5-6; 7 bases align to TRBD1. CDR1 is SGHDT and CDR2 is YYEEEE in the germline V gene. The CDR3 spans 15 residues. J gave up 8 bases and V 2 bases, and 9 bases lay outside the gene matches. As DNA, the CDR3 is TGTGCCAGCAGCTTTACCGGGACAGAGGGGGAAAAACTGTTTTTT. Translating it yields CASSFTGTEGEKLFF.

The chain joins TRBV6-1 to TRBJ2-3, with a tentative D call TRBD2 (5 bases). Looked up from germline, CDR1 is MNHNS and CDR2 is SASEGT. The CDR3 is made up of 15 amino acids. The ends were cut back, 6 bases at V and 6 bases at J, with 19 bases in the middle. The CDR3 bases are TGTGCCAGCAGCCAGACGGTTCCCTGGAGGGATACGCAGTATTTT. It codes for CASSQTVPWRDTQYF.

The rearrangement uses TRBV7-9 and TRBJ2-7, with 8 positions matching TRBD1. The J segment lost 4 bases and the V segment lost 5 bases, leaving 13 bases of the junction unmatched. The CDR3 contains 16 residues. CDR1 and CDR2 (germline): SEHNR, FQNEAQ (reference sequence). The CDR3 bases are TGTGCCAGCAGCCAACGTCCCGGGACAGGCTCTTACGAGCAGTACTTC. Its translation: CASSQRPGTGSYEQYF.

The chain carries TRBV7-2 and TRBJ1-3, with D possibly TRBD1 on 5 matching bases. The CDR3 has 18 amino acids. The germline CDR1 and CDR2 sequences are SGHTA and FQGNSA. Deletions cut 5 bases from V and 3 bases from J, with 23 bases between. The CDR3 region is CASSRESGGIANGNTIYF. In nucleotides, the CDR3 is TGTGCCAGCAGCCGTGAATCGGGGGGAATCGCGAATGGAAACACCATATATTTT.

This chain joins TRBV5-1 and TRBJ2-7; 8 positions agree with TRBD1. Looked up from germline, CDR1 is SGHRS and CDR2 is YFSETQ. The CDR3 sequence is 16 residues long. The trim removed 0 bases at V and 2 bases at J, leaving 7 bases unmatched. The DNA for the CDR3 is TGCGCCAGCAGCTTGGGTACTTGGGGACAGGCCTACGAGCAGTACTTC. Amino acid sequence: CASSLGTWGQAYEQYF.

The chain links TRBV7-9 to TRBJ2-1, with D tentatively TRBD2 (5 bases). V gave up 5 bases and J gave up 3 bases, with 8 bases separating them. CDR1 and CDR2 (germline): SEHNR, FQNEAQ (reference sequence). CDR3 size: 13 residues. CDR3 in amino acids: CASSGRDYNEQFF. The CDR3 nucleotides read TGTGCCAGCAGCGGCCGGGACTACAATGAGCAGTTCTTC.

Only a few counts were recorded for this clone. The chain carries TRBV28 and TRBJ2-3; perhaps TRBD2 as D (5 bases). In germline, CDR1 is MDHEN, CDR2 SYDVKM. There are 11 residues in the CDR3. The CDR3 protein is CAAGGTDTQYF. CDR3 in DNA: TGTGCAGCCGGGGGCACAGATACGCAGTATTTT.

This clone was recorded a few times. V gene TRBV13 combines with J gene TRBJ1-2; the match to TRBD1 covers 9 bases. The CDR3 is made up of 17 amino acids. Germline V gene sequence: CDR1 PRHDT, CDR2 FYEKMQ (reference sequence). V dropped 3 bases and J dropped 6; count of bases not matched to a gene: 14. The CDR3 loop reads CASSFATGGARPDGYTF. Here the CDR3 DNA reads TGTGCCAGCAGCTTTGCCACAGGGGGCGCGCGACCTGATGGCTACACCTTC. Filled out from reference TRBV13 and TRBJ1-2, the complete variable domain reads AAGVIQSPRHLIKEKRETATLKCYPIPRHDTVYWYQQGPGQDPQFLISFYEKMQSDKGSIPDRFSAQQFSDYHSELNMSSLELGDSALYFCASSFATGGARPDGYTFGSGTRLTVV.

The chain links TRBV29-1 to TRBJ1-6, with unresolved D. This CDR3 has 13 residues. CDR1 and CDR2 from the germline V gene are SQVTM and ANQGSEA. Deletions cut 8 bases from V and 7 bases from J, with 15 bases between. The CDR3 DNA is TGCAGCTTTGGTACGGACTCCAATTCACCCCTCCACTTT. As protein: CSFGTDSNSPLHF.

This clone turned up a few times. This chain links TRBV12-2 with TRBJ2-7; TRBD1, as called in the table, went unchecked against the DNA. TRBV12-2 is reported as a pseudogene. This CDR3 is 16 amino acids long. CDR3 sequence reads: CASRPKNVGALYEQYF. The DNA of the CDR3 is TGTGCAAGTCGCCCGAAAAACGTGGGGGCCCTCTACGAGCAGTACTTC.

V usage is TRBV5-5 and J usage is TRBJ2-7; 11 bases match TRBD2. This CDR3 contains 16 residues. V lost 1 base and J lost 6; bases outside the gene matches: 9. Germline lookup yields CDR1 SGHKS and CDR2 YYEKEE (reference sequence). CDR3: CASSLSYSGRAREQYF. CDR3 nucleotide sequence: TGTGCCAGCAGCTTGAGTTATAGCGGGAGGGCCCGCGAGCAGTACTTC. Full variable domain (remainder filled in from reference TRBV5-5 and TRBJ2-7): DAGVTQSPTHLIKTRGQQVTLRCSPISGHKSVSWYQQVLGQGPQFIFQYYEKEERGRGNFPDRFSARQFPNYSSELNVNALLLGDSALYLCASSLSYSGRAREQYFGPGTRLTVT.

This clone showed up just once. V gene TRBV13 combines with J gene TRBJ1-2, with a tentative D call TRBD1 (6 bases). The CDR3 totals 13 residues. Germline values: CDR1 PRHDT, CDR2 FYEKMQ (reference sequence). V lost 5 bases, J lost 8 bases, and 15 bases lay in between. The DNA for the CDR3 is TGTGCCAGCAGCCATAACAGGGATAGCGGCTACACCTTC. Its protein is CASSHNRDSGYTF. Based on the CDR3 plus reference TRBV13 and TRBJ1-2, the full variable domain is AAGVIQSPRHLIKEKRETATLKCYPIPRHDTVYWYQQGPGQDPQFLISFYEKMQSDKGSIPDRFSAQQFSDYHSELNMSSLELGDSALYFCASSHNRDSGYTFGSGTRLTVV.

This rearrangement joins TRBV5-4 to TRBJ2-7; 10 nucleotides align to TRBD1. The CDR3 has 14 residues. Germline CDR1 reads SGHNT; CDR2 reads YYREEE (reference sequence). V shed 2 bases and J 5 bases; nucleotides not matched to a gene: 4. In DNA, the CDR3 is TGTGCCAGCAGCTTCGGACAGGGGGGACACGAGCAGTACTTC. Its translation: CASSFGQGGHEQYF.

A few counts support this clone. This chain uses TRBV28 with TRBJ2-1, with 9 bases lining up with TRBD2. The CDR3 extends over 15 amino acids. After removal of 0 bases from V and 7 bases from J, the junction contained 4 bases not matched to a gene. Germline CDR1 and CDR2: MDHEN and SYDVKM. CDR3 nucleotide sequence: TGTGCCAGCAGTTTATGGGTTAGCGGGGGAAATGAGCAGTTCTTC. Its protein product is CASSLWVSGGNEQFF.

The chain is built from TRBV6-1 and TRBJ2-1, with D tentatively TRBD1 (6 bases). The germline V gene has CDR1 MNHNS and CDR2 SASEGT. The CDR3 sequence is 15 residues long. Trimming left V 3 bases short and J 0 bases short, with 9 bases between. The DNA for the CDR3 is TGTGCCAGCAGTGAGGACAGTAGCTCCTACAATGAGCAGTTCTTC. Translating gives CASSEDSSSYNEQFF.

Only a few counts were recorded for this clone. V is TRBV28 and J is TRBJ2-2; TRBD2 might be the D (6 bases). CDR3 length equals 15 residues. The germline V and J ends were trimmed by 5 bases and 1 base, with 11 bases remaining between them. Germline V CDR1 and CDR2: MDHEN, SYDVKM. The CDR3 region is CASSGGLLNTGELFF. The CDR3 nucleotides are TGTGCCAGCAGTGGGGGACTTTTGAACACCGGGGAGCTGTTTTTT.

The V and J genes are TRBV29-1 and TRBJ2-1; 14 bases line up with TRBD2. The CDR3 contains 16 residues. V shed 7 bases, J shed 2 bases, and the junction held 7 bases outside the gene matches. Germline CDR1 and CDR2: SQVTM and ANQGSEA. The CDR3 protein is CSETSGGDGTYNEQFF. CDR3 in DNA: TGCAGCGAGACTAGCGGGGGGGATGGGACCTACAATGAGCAGTTCTTC.

This clone turned up a few times. V gene TRBV4-3 combines with J gene TRBJ1-4; the D gene is possibly TRBD1 (5 bases). The CDR3 spans 15 residues. Trimming removed 4 bases at V and 0 bases at J, with 9 bases between. From germline, CDR1 is LGHNA and CDR2 YSLEER. The CDR3, as DNA: TGCGCCAGCAGCCCCGACAGATCAACTAATGAAAAACTGTTTTTT. Residues: CASSPDRSTNEKLFF.